Reported below is one TCR beta chain. Method: immunoSEQ multiplex PCR; TCRdb's copy keeps in-frame clones and lacks some. In the table there are some 98,000 clones, around 87% of which are singletons. This sample is part of a study of OX40 agonist ivuxolimab in advanced cancers. The CDR3 runs 12 residues. CDR1 and CDR2 (germline): SQVTM, ANQGSEA. V was clipped by 1 base and J by 7 bases, with 10 bases between them. Source: CD4+ or CD8+ T cells sorted from blood, taken in a trial of the OX40 agonist ivuxolimab. The rearrangement joins TRBV29-1 to TRBJ2-5; possible D gene TRBD2, 5 bases. The receptor was derived from an adult with an advanced solid tumor such as melanoma, head and neck, liver or kidney cancer. DNA for the CDR3: TGCAGCGTTGAAGTGGCCGAGGGGACCCAGTACTTC. Its protein is CSVEVAEGTQYF.